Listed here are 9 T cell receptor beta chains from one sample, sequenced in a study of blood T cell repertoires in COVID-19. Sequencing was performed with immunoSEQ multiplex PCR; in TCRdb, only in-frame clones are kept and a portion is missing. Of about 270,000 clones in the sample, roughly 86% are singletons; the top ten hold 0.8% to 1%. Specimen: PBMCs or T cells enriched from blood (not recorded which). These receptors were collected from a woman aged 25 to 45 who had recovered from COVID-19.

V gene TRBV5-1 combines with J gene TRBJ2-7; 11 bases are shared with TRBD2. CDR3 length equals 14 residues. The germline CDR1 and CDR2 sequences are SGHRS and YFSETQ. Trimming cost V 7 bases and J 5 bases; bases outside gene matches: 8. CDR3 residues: CASARELAGDEQYF. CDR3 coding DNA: TGCGCCAGCGCCCGAGAACTAGCGGGAGACGAGCAGTACTTC.

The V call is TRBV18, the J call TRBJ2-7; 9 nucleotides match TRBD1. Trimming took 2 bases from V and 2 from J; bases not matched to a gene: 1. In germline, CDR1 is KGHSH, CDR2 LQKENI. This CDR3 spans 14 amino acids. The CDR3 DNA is TGTGCCAGCTCACCAAGACAGGGGGCCTACGAGCAGTACTTC. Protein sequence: CASSPRQGAYEQYF. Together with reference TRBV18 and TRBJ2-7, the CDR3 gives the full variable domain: NAGVMQNPRHLVRRRGQEARLRCSPMKGHSHVYWYRQLPEEGLKFMVYLQKENIIDESGMPKERFSAEFPKEGPSILRIQQVVRGDSAAYFCASSPRQGAYEQYFGPGTRLTVT.

The DNA of the CDR3 is TGTGCCAGCAGCCTCCAAAGGGGGGAGCAGTTCTTC. It codes for CASSLQRGEQFF. The chain employs TRBV7-8 and TRBJ2-1; possible D gene TRBD1, 6 bases. The V and J ends lost 5 bases and 10 bases respectively, with 12 bases between them. The CDR3 has 12 amino acids. Germline V gives CDR1 SGHVS, CDR2 FQNEAQ.

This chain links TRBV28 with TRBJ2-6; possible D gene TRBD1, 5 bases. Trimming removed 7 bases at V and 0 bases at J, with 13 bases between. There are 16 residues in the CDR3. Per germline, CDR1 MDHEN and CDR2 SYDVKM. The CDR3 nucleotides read TGTGCCAGCAAACAGGTTTTCTTCTCTGGGGCCAACGTCCTGACTTTC. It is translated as CASKQVFFSGANVLTF.

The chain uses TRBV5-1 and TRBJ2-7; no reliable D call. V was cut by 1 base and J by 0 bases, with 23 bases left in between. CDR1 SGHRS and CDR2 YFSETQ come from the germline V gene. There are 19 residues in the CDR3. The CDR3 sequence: CASSLSVVIKTNLSYEQYF. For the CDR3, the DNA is TGCGCCAGCAGCTTGTCTGTTGTAATAAAGACAAACCTCTCCTACGAGCAGTACTTC.

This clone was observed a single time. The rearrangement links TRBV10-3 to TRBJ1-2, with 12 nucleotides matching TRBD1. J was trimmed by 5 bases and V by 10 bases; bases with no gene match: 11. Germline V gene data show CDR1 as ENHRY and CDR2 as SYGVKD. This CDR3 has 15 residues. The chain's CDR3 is CATAEPGQGAYGYTF. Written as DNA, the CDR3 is TGTGCCACCGCAGAACCGGGACAGGGGGCTTATGGCTACACCTTC.

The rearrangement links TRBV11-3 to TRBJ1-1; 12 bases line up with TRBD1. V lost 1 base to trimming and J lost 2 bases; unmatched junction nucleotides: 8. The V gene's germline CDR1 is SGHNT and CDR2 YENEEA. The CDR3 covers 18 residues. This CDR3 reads CASSLGRGTGGHNTEAFF. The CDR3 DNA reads TGTGCCAGCAGCTTAGGTCGCGGGACAGGGGGCCACAACACTGAAGCTTTCTTT. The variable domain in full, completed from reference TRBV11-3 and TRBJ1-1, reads EAGVVQSPRYKIIEKKQPVAFWCNPISGHNTLYWYLQNLGQGPELLIRYENEEAVDDSQLPKDRFSAERLKGVDSTLKIQPAELGDSAVYLCASSLGRGTGGHNTEAFFGQGTRLTVV.

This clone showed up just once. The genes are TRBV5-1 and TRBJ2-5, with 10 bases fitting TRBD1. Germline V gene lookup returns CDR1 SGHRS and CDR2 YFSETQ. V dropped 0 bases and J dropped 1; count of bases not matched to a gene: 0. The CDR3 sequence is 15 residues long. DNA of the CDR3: TGCGCCAGCAGCTTGGGGGACAGGGGCCAAGAGACCCAGTACTTC. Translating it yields CASSLGDRGQETQYF. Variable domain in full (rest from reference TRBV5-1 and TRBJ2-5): KAGVTQTPRYLIKTRGQQVTLSCSPISGHRSVSWYQQTPGQGLQFLFEYFSETQRNKGNFPGRFSGRQFSNSRSEMNVSTLELGDSALYLCASSLGDRGQETQYFGPGTRLLVL.

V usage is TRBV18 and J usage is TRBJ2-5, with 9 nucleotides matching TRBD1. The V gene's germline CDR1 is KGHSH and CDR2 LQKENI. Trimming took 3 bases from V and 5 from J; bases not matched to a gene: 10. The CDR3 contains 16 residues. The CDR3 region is CASSPVQGAEGETQYF. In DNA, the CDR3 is TGTGCCAGCTCACCCGTACAGGGGGCAGAGGGGGAGACCCAGTACTTC.